This T cell receptor beta chain was retrieved from a study of T-cell reconstitution after alpha-beta-depleted transplantation in children. Germline lookup yields CDR1 LNHDA and CDR2 SQIVND (reference sequence). V gave up 1 base and J gave up 4 bases, with 13 bases separating them. The CDR3 is made up of 16 amino acids. A TCRbeta library incorporating unique molecular identifiers was prepared. Using its own MiXCR run on the PCR reads, TCRdb lists one record per CDR3 protein. The table includes hundreds of thousands of distinct CDR3 sequences, less than 35% detected once. The chain employs TRBV19 and TRBJ2-2, with D possibly being TRBD2 (6 bases). The material sequenced was PBMCs from the stem cell graft donor, taken from the stem cell graft. The clonotype comes from a human donor who donated a stem cell graft to a child with aplastic anemia. CDR3 loop: CASSIALGLSTGELFF. CDR3 nucleotides: TGTGCCAGTAGTATAGCTTTAGGACTATCCACCGGGGAGCTGTTTTTT.